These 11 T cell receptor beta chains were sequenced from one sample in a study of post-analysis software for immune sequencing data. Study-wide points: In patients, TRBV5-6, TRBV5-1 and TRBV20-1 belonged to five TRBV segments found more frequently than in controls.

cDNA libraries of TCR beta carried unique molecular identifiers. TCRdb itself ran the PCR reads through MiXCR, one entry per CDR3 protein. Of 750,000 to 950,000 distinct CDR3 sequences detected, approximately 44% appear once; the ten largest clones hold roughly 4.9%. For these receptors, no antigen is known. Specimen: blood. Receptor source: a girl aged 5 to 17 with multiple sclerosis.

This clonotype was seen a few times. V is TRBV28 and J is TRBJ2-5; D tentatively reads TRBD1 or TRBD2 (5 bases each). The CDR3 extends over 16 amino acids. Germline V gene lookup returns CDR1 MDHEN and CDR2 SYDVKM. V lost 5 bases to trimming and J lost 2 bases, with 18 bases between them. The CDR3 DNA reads TGTGCCAGCAGTACGGGACGTACTAAAGTTCAAGAGACCCAGTACTTC. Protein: CASSTGRTKVQETQYF.

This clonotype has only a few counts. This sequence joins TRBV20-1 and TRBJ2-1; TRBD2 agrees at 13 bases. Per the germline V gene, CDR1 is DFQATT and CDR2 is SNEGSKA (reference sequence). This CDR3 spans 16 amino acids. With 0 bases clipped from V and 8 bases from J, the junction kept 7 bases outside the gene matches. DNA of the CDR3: TGCAGTGCTAGAGATGGGGGACTAGCGGGGTCCCATGAGCAGTTCTTC. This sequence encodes CSARDGGLAGSHEQFF.

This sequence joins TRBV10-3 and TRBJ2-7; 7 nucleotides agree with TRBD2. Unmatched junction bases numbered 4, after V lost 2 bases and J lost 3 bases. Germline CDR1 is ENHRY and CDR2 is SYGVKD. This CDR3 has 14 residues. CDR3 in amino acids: CAISETSEHYEQYF. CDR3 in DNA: TGTGCCATCAGTGAGACTAGCGAGCACTACGAGCAGTACTTC.

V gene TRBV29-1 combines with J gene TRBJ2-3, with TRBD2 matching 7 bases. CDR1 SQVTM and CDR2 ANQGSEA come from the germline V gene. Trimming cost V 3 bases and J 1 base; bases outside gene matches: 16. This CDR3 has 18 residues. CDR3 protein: CSVDVGQRAGWGTDTQYF. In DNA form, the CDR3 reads TGCAGCGTTGATGTGGGTCAGAGAGCGGGATGGGGCACAGATACGCAGTATTTT.

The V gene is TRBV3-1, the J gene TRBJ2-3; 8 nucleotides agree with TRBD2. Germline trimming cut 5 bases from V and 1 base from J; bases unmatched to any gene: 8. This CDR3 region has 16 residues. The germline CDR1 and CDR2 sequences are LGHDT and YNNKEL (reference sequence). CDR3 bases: TGTGCCAGCAGCGCAACTAGCGGCTGGGGCACAGATACGCAGTATTTT. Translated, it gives CASSATSGWGTDTQYF.

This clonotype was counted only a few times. CDR3 sequence reads: CASSLGPPYYEQYF. The CDR3 region has the DNA TGTGCCAGCAGCTTAGGGCCTCCCTACTACGAGCAGTACTTC. The V and J genes are TRBV7-9 and TRBJ2-7; D unresolved. Germline V lookup: CDR1 SEHNR, CDR2 FQNEAQ (reference sequence). Trimming removed 1 base from V and 3 bases from J, with 10 bases in between. The CDR3 length is 14 residues.

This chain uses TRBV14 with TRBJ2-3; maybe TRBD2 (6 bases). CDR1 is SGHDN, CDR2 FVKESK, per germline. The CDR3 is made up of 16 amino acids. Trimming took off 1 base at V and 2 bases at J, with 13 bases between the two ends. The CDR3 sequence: CASSQAGLLFTDTQYF. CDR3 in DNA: TGTGCCAGCAGCCAAGCGGGACTTCTATTCACAGATACGCAGTATTTT.

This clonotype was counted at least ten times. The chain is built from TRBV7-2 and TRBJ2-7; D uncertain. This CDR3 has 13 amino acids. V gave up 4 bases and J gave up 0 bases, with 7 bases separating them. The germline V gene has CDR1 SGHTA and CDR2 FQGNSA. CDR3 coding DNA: TGTGCCAGCAGCTCGGGTCTCTCCTACGAGCAGTACTTC. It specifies CASSSGLSYEQYF.

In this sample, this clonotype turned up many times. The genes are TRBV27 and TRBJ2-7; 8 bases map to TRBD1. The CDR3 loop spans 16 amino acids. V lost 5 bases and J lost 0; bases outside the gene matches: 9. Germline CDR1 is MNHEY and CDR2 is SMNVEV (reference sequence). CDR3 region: CASSPNTGGYSYEQYF. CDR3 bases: TGTGCCAGCAGTCCAAACACAGGGGGGTACTCCTACGAGCAGTACTTC.

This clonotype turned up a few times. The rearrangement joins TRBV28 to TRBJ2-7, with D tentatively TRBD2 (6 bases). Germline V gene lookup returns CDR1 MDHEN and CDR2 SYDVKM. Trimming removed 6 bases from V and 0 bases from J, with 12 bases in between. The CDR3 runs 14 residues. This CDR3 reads CASSSPGLSYEQYF. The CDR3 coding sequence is TGTGCCAGCAGCTCCCCGGGACTCTCCTACGAGCAGTACTTC.

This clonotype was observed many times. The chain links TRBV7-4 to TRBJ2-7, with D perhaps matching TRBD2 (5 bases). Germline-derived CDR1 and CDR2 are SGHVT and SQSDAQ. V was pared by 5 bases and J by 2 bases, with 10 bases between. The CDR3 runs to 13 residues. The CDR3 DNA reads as TGTGCCAGCAGCAAGGACTTTACCTACGAGCAGTACTTC. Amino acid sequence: CASSKDFTYEQYF.